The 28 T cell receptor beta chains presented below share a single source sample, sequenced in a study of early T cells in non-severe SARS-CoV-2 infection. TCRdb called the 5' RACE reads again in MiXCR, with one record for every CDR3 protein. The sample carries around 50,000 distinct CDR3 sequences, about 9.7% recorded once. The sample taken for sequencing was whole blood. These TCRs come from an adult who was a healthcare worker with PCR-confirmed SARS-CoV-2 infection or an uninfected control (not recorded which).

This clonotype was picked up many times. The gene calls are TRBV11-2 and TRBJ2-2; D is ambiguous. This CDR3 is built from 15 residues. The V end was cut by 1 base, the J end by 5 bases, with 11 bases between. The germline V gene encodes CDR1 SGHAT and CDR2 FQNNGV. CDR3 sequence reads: CASSLAVDGTGELFF. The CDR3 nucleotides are TGTGCCAGCAGCTTAGCAGTGGACGGGACCGGGGAGCTGTTTTTT.

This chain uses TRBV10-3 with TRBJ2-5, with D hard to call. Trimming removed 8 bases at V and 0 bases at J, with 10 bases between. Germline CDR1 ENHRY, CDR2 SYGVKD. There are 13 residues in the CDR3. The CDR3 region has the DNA TGTGCCATCGGACCAGAGTACCAAGAGACCCAGTACTTC. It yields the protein CAIGPEYQETQYF.

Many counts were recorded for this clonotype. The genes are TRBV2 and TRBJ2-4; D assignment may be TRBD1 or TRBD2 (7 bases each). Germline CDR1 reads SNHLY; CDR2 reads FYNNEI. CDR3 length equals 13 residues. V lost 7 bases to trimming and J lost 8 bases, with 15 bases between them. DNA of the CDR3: TGTGCCAGCACTCAGGGGGGGGTAGACATTCAGTACTTC. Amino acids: CASTQGGVDIQYF.

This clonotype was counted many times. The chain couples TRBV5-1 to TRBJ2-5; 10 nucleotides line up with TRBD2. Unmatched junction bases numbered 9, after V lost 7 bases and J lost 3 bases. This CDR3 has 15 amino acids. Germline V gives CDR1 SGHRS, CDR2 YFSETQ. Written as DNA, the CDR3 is TGCGCCAGCTCCATAGCGGGAGGAAGGGAAGAGACCCAGTACTTC. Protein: CASSIAGGREETQYF. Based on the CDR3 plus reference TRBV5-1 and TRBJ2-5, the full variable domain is KAGVTQTPRYLIKTRGQQVTLSCSPISGHRSVSWYQQTPGQGLQFLFEYFSETQRNKGNFPGRFSGRQFSNSRSEMNVSTLELGDSALYLCASSIAGGREETQYFGPGTRLLVL.

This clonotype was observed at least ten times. CDR3 DNA sequence: TGTGCCAGCAGCTTTACAGGACAAGAGACCCAGTACTTC. Its translation is CASSFTGQETQYF. This chain links TRBV7-9 with TRBJ2-5, with a possible D match to TRBD1 (5 bases). Germline assignment: CDR1 SEHNR and CDR2 FQNEAQ (reference sequence). The germline V and J ends were trimmed by 3 bases and 2 bases, with 7 bases remaining between them. This CDR3 has 13 residues. The whole variable domain, filled in from reference TRBV7-9 and TRBJ2-5, reads DTGVSQNPRHKITKRGQNVTFRCDPISEHNRLYWYRQTLGQGPEFLTYFQNEAQLEKSRLLSDRFSAERPKGSFSTLEIQRTEQGDSAMYLCASSFTGQETQYFGPGTRLLVL.

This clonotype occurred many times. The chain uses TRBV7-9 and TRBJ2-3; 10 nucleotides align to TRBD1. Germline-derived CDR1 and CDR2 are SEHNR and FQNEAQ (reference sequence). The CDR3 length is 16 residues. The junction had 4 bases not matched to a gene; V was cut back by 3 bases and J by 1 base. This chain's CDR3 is CASSFDRGLRTDTQYF. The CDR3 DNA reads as TGTGCCAGCAGCTTCGACAGGGGGCTTCGCACAGATACGCAGTATTTT.

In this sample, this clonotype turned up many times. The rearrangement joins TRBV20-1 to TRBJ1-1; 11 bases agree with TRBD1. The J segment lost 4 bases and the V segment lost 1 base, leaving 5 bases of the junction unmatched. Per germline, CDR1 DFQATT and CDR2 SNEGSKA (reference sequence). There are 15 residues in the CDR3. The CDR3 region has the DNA TGCAGTGCTAGAGGGACAGGGGGCTCTGGCACTGAAGCTTTCTTT. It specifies CSARGTGGSGTEAFF.

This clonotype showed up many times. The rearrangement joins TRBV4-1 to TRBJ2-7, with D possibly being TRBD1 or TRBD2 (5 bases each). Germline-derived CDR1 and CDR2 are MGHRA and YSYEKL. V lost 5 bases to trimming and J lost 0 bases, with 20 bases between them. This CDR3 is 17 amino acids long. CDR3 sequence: CASSITPGTASSYEQYF. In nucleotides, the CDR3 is TGCGCCAGCAGCATCACGCCCGGGACGGCGAGCTCCTACGAGCAGTACTTC.

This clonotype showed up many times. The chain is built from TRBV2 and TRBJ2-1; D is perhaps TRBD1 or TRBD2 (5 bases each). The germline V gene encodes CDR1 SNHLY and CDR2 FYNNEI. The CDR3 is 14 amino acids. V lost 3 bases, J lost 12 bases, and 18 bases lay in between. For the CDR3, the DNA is TGTGCCAGCAGTGAGAGAGGGAAGGGGCCGGGGCAGTTCTTC. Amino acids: CASSERGKGPGQFF.

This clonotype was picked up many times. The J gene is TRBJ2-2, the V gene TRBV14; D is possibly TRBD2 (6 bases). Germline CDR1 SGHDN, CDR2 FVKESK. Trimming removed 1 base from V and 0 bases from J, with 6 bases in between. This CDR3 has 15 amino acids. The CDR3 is CASSQGLANTGELFF. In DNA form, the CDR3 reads TGTGCCAGCAGCCAAGGACTAGCGAACACCGGGGAGCTGTTTTTT.

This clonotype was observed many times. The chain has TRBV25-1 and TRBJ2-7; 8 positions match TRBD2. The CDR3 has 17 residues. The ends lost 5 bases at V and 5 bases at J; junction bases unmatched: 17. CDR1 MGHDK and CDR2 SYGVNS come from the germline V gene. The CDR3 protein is CASSTRRIGTRSHEQYF. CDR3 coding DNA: TGTGCCAGCAGTACCCGGCGGATCGGGACTAGGTCCCACGAGCAGTACTTC.

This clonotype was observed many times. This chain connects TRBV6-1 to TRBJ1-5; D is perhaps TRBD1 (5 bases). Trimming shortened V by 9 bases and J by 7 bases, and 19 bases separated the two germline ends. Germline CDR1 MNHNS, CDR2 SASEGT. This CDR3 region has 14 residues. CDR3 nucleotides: TGTGCCAGTAACTGGGGCAGGCTTGAGCAGCCCCAGCATTTT. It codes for CASNWGRLEQPQHF.

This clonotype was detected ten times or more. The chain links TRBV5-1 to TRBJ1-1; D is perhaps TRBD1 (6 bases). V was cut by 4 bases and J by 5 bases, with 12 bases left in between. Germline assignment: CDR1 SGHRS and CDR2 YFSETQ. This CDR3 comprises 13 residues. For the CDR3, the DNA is TGCGCCAGCAGCCGTGGTCAGGGGACTGAAGCTTTCTTT. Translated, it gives CASSRGQGTEAFF.

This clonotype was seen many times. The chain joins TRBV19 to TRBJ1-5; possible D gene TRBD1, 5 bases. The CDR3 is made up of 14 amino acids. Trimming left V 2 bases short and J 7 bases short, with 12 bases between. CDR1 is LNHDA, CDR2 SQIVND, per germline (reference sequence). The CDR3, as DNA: TGTGCCAGTAGTATAAGGGGAGGGAGACAGCCCCAGCATTTT. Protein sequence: CASSIRGGRQPQHF.

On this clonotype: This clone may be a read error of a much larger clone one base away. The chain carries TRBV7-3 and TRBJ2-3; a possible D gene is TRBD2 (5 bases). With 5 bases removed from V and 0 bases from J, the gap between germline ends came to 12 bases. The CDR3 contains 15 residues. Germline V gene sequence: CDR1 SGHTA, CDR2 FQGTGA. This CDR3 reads CASSHGRESTDTQYF. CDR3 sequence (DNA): TGTGCCAGCAGCCACGGTAGGGAGAGCACAGATACGCAGTATTTT. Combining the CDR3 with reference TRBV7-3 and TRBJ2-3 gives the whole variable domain GAGVSQTPSNKVTEKGKYVELRCDPISGHTALYWYRQSLGQGPEFLIYFQGTGAADDSGLPNDRFFAVRPEGSVSTLKIQRTERGDSAVYLCASSHGRESTDTQYFGPGTRLTVL.

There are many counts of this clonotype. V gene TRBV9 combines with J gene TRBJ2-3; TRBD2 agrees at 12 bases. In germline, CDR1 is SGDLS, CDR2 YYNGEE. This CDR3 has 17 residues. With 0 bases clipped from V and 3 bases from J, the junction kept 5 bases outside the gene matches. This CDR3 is CASSVALAGGQTDTQYF. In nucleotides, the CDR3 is TGTGCCAGCAGCGTAGCTCTAGCGGGGGGGCAGACAGATACGCAGTATTTT.

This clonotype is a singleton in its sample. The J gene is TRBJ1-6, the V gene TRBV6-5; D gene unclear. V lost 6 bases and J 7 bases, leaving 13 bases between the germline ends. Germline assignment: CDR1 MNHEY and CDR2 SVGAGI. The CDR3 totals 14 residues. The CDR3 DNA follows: TGTGCCAGCAGCCCGGGCGTTGCAAATTCACCCCTCCACTTT. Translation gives CASSPGVANSPLHF.

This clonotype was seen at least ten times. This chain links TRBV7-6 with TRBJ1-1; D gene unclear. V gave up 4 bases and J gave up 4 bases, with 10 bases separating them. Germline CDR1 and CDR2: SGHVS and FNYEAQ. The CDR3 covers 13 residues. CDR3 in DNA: TGTGCCAGCAGCTCCTCGCGGGCCACTGAAGCTTTCTTT. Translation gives CASSSSRATEAFF.

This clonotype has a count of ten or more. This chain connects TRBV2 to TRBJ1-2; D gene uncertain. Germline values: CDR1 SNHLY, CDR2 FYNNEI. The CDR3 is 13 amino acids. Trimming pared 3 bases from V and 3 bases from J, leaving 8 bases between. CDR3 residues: CASSDSGYYGYTF. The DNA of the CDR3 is TGTGCCAGCAGTGACTCTGGATACTATGGCTACACCTTC. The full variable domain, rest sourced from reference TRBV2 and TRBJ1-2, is EPEVTQTPSHQVTQMGQEVILRCVPISNHLYFYWYRQILGQKVEFLVSFYNNEISEKSEIFDDQFSVERPDGSNFTLKIRSTKLEDSAMYFCASSDSGYYGYTFGSGTRLTVV.

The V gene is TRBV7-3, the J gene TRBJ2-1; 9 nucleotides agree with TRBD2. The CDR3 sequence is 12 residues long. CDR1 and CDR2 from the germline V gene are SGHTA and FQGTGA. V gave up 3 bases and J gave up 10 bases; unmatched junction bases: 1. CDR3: CASSLLAGEQFF. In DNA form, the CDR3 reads TGTGCCAGCAGCTTGCTAGCGGGAGAGCAGTTCTTC.

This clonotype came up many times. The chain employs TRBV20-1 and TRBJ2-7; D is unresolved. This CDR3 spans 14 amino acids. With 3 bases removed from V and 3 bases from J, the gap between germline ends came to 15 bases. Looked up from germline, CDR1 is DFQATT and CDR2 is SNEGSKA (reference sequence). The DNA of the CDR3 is TGCAGTGCTAGTGGTCCATACAACAACTACGAGCAGTACTTC. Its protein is CSASGPYNNYEQYF.

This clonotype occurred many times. The CDR3 nucleotides are TGTGCCGCAGGGGCACTGAACACTGAAGCTTTCTTT. Translated: CAAGALNTEAFF. The chain carries TRBV12-3 or TRBV12-4 and TRBJ1-1; weak D call: TRBD1 (6 bases). This CDR3 is built from 12 residues. The V end lost 11 bases, the J end lost 0 bases, and 10 bases lay between the germline ends.

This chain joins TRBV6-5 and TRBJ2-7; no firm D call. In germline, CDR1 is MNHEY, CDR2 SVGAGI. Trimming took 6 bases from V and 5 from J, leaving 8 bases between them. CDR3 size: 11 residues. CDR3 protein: CASRGLDEQYF. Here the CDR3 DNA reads TGTGCCAGCAGAGGCTTAGACGAGCAGTACTTC.

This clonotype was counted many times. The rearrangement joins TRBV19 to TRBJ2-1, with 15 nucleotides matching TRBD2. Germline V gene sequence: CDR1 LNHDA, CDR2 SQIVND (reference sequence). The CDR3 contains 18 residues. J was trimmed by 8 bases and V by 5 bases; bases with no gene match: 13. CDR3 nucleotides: TGTGCCAGTAGTCTTGGACCCTGGACTAGCGGGGGGGCGTATGAGCAGTTCTTC. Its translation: CASSLGPWTSGGAYEQFF.

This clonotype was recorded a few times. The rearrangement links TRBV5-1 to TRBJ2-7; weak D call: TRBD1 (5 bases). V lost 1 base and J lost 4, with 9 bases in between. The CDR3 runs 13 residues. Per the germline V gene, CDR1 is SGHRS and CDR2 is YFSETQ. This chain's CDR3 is CASSLRQGYEQYF. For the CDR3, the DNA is TGCGCCAGCAGCTTGAGGCAGGGATACGAGCAGTACTTC.

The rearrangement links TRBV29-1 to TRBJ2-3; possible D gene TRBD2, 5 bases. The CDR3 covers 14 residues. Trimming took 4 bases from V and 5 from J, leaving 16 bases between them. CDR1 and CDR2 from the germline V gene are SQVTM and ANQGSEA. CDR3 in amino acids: CSVVRPEGGDTQYF. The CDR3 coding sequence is TGCAGCGTTGTCAGGCCCGAGGGTGGAGATACGCAGTATTTT.

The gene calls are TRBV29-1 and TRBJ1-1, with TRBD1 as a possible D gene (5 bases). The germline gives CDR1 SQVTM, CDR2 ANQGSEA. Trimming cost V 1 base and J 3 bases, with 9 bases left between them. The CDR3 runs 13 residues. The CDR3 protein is CSVEGRADTEAFF. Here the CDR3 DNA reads TGCAGCGTTGAAGGCAGGGCGGACACTGAAGCTTTCTTT. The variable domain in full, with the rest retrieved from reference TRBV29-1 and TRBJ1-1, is SAVISQKPSRDICQRGTSLTIQCQVDSQVTMMFWYRQQPGQSLTLIATANQGSEATYESGFVIDKFPISRPNLTFSTLTVSNMSPEDSSIYLCSVEGRADTEAFFGQGTRLTVV.

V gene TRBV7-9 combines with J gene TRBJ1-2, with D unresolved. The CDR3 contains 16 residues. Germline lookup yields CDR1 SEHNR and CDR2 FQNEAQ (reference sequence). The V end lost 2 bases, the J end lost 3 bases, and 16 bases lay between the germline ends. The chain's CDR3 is CASSLITAEKYYGYTF. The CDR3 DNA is TGTGCCAGCAGCTTAATAACAGCAGAAAAATACTATGGCTACACCTTC.